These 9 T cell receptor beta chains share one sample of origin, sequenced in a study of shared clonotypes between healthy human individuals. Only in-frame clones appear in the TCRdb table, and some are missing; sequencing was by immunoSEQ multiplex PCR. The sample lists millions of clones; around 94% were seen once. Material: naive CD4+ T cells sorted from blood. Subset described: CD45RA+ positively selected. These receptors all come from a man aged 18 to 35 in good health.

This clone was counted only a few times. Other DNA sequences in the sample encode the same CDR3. DNA of the CDR3: TGTGCCAGCAGCGTCGACGGGGGGAGCAATCAGCCCCAGCATTTT. Translation: CASSVDGGSNQPQHF. This rearrangement joins TRBV9 to TRBJ1-5; D is possibly TRBD1 (5 bases). The CDR3 contains 15 residues. Germline loops: CDR1 SGDLS, CDR2 YYNGEE. Trimming took off 2 bases at V and 1 base at J, with 10 bases between the two ends.

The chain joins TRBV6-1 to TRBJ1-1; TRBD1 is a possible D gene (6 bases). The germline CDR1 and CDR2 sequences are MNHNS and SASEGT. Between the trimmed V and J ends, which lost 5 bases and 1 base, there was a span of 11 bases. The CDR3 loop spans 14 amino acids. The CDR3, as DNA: TGTGCCAGCAGTTTACAGGGAGAGAACACTGAAGCTTTCTTT. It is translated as CASSLQGENTEAFF.

The CDR3 region is CASSYSGGRADTQYF. DNA of the CDR3: TGTGCCAGCAGTTACTCTGGAGGGAGGGCGGATACGCAGTATTTT. The gene calls are TRBV6-6 and TRBJ2-3; 7 bases line up with TRBD2. Unmatched junction bases numbered 6, after V lost 0 bases and J lost 6 bases. The CDR3 is 15 amino acids. CDR1 is MNHNY and CDR2 is SVGAGI in the germline V gene (reference sequence).

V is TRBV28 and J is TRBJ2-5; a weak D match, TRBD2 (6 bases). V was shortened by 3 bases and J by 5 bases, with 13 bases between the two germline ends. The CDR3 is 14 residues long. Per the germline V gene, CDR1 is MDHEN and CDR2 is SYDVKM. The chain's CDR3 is CASSLADYTETQYF. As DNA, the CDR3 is TGTGCCAGCAGTTTGGCGGACTATACCGAGACCCAGTACTTC.

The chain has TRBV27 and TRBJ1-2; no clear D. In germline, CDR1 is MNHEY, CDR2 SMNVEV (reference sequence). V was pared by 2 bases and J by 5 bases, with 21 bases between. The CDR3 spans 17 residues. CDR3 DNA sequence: TGTGCCAGCAGTTTACAGGCAGGACTTCGCGCGTTATATGGCTACACCTTC. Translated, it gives CASSLQAGLRALYGYTF.

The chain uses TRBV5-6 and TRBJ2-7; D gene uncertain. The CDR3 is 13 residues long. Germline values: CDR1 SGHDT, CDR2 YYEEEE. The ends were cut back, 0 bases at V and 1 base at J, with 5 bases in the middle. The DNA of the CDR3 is TGTGCCAGCAGCTTGGCTCGTTCCTACGAGCAGTACTTC. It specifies CASSLARSYEQYF.

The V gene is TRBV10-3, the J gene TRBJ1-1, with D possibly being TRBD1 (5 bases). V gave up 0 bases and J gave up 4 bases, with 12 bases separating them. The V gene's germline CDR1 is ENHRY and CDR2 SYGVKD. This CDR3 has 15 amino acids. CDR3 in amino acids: CAISESLGGVTEAFF. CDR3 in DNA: TGTGCCATCAGTGAGTCGCTGGGAGGGGTCACTGAAGCTTTCTTT.

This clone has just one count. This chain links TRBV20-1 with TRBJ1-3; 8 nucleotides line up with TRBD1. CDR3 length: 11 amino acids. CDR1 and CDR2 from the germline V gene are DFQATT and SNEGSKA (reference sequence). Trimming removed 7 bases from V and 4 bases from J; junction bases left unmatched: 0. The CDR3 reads CSGTGGNTIYF. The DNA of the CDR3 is TGCAGTGGGACAGGGGGAAACACCATATATTTT.

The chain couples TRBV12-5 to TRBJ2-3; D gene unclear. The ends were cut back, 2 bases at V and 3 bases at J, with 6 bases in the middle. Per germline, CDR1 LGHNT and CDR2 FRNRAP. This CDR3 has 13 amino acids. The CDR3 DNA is TGTGCTAGTGGTTTGTCCGGGACAGATACGCAGTATTTT. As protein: CASGLSGTDTQYF.